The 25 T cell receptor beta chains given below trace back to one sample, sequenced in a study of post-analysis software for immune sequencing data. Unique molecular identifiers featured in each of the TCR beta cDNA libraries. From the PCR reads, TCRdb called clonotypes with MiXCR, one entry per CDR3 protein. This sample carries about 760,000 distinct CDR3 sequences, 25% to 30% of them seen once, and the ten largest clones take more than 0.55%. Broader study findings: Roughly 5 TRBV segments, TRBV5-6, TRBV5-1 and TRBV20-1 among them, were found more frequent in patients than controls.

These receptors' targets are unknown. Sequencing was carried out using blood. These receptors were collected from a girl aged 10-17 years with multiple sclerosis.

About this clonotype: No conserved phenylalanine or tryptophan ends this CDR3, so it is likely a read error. Here the CDR3 reads CASDRGYNEQFC. The CDR3 nucleotides are TGTGCCAGCGACAGGGGTTACAATGAGCAGTTCTGC. This chain uses TRBV28 with TRBJ2-1; 8 bases are a match to TRBD1. The CDR3 sequence is 12 residues long. The germline CDR1 and CDR2 sequences are MDHEN and SYDVKM. After removal of 8 bases from V and 4 bases from J, the junction contained 1 base not matched to a gene.

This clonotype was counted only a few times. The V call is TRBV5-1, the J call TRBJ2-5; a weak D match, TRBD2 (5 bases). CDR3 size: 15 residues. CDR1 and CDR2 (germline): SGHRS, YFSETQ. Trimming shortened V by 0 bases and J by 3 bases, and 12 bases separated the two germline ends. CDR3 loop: CASSLDGRGEETQYF. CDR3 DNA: TGCGCCAGCAGCTTGGACGGACGGGGAGAAGAGACCCAGTACTTC.

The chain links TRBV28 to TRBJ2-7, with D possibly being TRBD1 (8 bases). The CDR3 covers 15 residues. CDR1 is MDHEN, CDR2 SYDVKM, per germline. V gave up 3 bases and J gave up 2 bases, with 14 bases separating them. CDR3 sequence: CASSLHRGGTYEQYF. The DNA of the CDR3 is TGTGCCAGCAGTTTGCACAGGGGGGGGACCTACGAGCAGTACTTC.

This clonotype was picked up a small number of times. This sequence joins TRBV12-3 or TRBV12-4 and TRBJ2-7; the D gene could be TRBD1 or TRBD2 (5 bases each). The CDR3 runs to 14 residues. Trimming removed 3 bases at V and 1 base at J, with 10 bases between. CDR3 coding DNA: TGTGCCAGCAGTTTTGGGACGGATTCCTACGAGCAGTACTTC. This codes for CASSFGTDSYEQYF.

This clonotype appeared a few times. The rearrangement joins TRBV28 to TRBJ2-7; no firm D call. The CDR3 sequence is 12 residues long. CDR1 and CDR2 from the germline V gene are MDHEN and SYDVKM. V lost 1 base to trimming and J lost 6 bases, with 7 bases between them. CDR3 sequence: CASSLLRTEQYF. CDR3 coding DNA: TGTGCCAGCAGTTTATTACGGACCGAGCAGTACTTC.

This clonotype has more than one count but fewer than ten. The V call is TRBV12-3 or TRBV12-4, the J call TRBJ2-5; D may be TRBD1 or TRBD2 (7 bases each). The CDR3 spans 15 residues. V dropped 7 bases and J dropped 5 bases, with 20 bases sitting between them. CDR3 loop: CASTSSGGAGETQYF. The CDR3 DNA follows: TGTGCCAGCACATCCTCAGGGGGGGCCGGGGAGACCCAGTACTTC.

This CDR3 is CASSLVADNSPLHF. The CDR3 DNA is TGTGCCAGCAGCTTAGTGGCGGATAATTCACCCCTCCACTTT. The chain couples TRBV7-2 to TRBJ1-6, with no clear D. Germline lookup yields CDR1 SGHTA and CDR2 FQGNSA. Trimming shortened V by 1 base and J by 5 bases, and 6 bases separated the two germline ends. This CDR3 has 14 residues.

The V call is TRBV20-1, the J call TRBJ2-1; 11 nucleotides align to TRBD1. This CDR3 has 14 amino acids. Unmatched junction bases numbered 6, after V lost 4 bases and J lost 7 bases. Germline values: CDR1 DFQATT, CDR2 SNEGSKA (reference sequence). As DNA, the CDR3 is TGCAGTGCTACCGAGGACAGGGGGCGAAATGAGCAGTTCTTC. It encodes CSATEDRGRNEQFF.

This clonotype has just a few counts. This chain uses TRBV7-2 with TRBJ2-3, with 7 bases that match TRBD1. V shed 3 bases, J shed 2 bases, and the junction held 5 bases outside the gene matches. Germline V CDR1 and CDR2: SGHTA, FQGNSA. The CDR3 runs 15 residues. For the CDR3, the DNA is TGTGCCAGCAGCTTGATCGGACAGGCCACAGATACGCAGTATTTT. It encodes CASSLIGQATDTQYF.

For the CDR3, the DNA is TGCGCCAGCAGCTTGGATAGGTTGAACACTGAAGCTTTCTTT. It codes for CASSLDRLNTEAFF. The chain joins TRBV5-1 to TRBJ1-1; D is undetermined. Trimming removed 0 bases at V and 0 bases at J, with 6 bases between. Germline V gene sequence: CDR1 SGHRS, CDR2 YFSETQ. The CDR3 is made up of 14 amino acids.

The DNA for the CDR3 is TGTGCCAGCAGTTTACGACTAGCGGGAGTGAATGAGCAGTACTTC. Translation gives CASSLRLAGVNEQYF. J is TRBJ2-5 and V is TRBV12-3 or TRBV12-4, with TRBD2 identical over 12 bases. The CDR3 runs 15 residues. Unmatched junction bases numbered 9, after V lost 2 bases and J lost 11 bases.

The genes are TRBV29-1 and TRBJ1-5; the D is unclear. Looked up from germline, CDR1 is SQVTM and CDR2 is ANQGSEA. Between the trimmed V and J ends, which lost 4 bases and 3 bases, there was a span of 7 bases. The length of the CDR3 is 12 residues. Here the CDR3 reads CSVGGINQPQHF. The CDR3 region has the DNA TGCAGCGTTGGAGGGATCAATCAGCCCCAGCATTTT.

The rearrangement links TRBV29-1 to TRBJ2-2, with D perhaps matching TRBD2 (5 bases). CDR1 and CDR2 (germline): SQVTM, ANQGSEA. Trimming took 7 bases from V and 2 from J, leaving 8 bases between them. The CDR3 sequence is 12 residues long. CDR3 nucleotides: TGCAGCGCCGGGAAAAACACCGGGGAGCTGTTTTTT. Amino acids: CSAGKNTGELFF.

CDR3 residues: CASSLALSSRETQYF. Written as DNA, the CDR3 is TGCGCCAGCAGCTTGGCCCTCAGTTCGCGAGAGACCCAGTACTTC. The gene calls are TRBV5-1 and TRBJ2-5; D uncertain. Germline CDR1 SGHRS, CDR2 YFSETQ. The CDR3 contains 15 residues. V shed 0 bases and J shed 4 bases, with 13 bases lying between them. Variable domain in full (rest from reference TRBV5-1 and TRBJ2-5): KAGVTQTPRYLIKTRGQQVTLSCSPISGHRSVSWYQQTPGQGLQFLFEYFSETQRNKGNFPGRFSGRQFSNSRSEMNVSTLELGDSALYLCASSLALSSRETQYFGPGTRLLVL.

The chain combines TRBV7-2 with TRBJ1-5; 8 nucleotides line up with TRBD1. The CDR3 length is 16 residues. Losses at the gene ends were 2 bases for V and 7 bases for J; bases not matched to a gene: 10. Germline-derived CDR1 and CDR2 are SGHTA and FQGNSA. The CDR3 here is CASSLTGQGPGQPQHF. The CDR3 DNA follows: TGTGCCAGCAGCTTAACAGGACAGGGCCCAGGGCAGCCCCAGCATTTT.

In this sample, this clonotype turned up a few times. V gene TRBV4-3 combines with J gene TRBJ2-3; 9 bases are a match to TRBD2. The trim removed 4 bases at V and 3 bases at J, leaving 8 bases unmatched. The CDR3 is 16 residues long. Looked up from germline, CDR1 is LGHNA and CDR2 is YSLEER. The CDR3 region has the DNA TGCGCCAGCAGCCGGCTGACTAGCGGAACTACAGATACGCAGTATTTT. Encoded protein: CASSRLTSGTTDTQYF.

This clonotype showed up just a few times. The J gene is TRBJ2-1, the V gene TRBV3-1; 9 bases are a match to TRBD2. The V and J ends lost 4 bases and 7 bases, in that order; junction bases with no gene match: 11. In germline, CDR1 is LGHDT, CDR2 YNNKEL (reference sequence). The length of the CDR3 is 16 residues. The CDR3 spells CASSLIAGAFPNEQFF. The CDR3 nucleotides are TGTGCCAGCAGCCTTATAGCGGGAGCCTTTCCGAATGAGCAGTTCTTC.

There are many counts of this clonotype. In DNA form, the CDR3 reads TGTGCCAGCACACCGACTAGCGTCAGAGAGACCCAGTACTTC. This codes for CASTPTSVRETQYF. J is TRBJ2-5 and V is TRBV7-9; TRBD2 aligns across 8 bases. The CDR3 is made up of 14 amino acids. With V trimmed by 7 bases and J by 4 bases, 8 bases remained unmatched. CDR1 SEHNR and CDR2 FQNEAQ come from the germline V gene (reference sequence).

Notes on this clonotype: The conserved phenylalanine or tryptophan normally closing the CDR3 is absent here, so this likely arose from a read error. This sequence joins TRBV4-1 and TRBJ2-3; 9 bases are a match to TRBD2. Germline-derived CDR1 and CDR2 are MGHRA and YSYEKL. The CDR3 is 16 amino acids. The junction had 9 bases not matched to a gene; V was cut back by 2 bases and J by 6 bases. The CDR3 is CASSQTSAGGGDTQYC. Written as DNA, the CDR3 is TGCGCCAGCAGCCAAACCTCAGCGGGGGGAGGGGATACGCAGTATTGT.

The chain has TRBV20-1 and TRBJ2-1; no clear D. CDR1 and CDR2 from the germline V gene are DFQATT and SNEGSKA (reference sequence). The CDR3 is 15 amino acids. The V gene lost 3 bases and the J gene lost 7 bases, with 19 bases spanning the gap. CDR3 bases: TGCAGTGCTAGGGGTCTGGCTTCCGGTTTGAATGAGCAGTTCTTC. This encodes CSARGLASGLNEQFF.

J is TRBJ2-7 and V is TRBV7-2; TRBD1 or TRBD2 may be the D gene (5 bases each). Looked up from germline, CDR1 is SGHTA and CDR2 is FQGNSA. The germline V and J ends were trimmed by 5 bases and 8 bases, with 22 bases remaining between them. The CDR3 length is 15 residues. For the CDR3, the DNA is TGTGCCAGCAGCCCCGGGGCGAGCTCCTACAATAAGCAGTACTTC. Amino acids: CASSPGASSYNKQYF.

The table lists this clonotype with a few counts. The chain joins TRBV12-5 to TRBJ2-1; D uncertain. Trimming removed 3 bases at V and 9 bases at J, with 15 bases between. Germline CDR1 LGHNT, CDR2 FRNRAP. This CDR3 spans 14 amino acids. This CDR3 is CASGFWTGYGEQFF. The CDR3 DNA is TGTGCTAGTGGTTTCTGGACCGGGTACGGTGAGCAGTTCTTC.

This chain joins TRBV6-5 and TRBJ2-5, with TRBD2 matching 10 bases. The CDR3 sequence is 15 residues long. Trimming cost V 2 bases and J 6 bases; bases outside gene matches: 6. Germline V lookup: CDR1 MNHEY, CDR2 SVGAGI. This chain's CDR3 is CASSYQRGGRQTQYF. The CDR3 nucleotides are TGTGCCAGCAGTTACCAGCGGGGGGGCCGCCAGACCCAGTACTTC.

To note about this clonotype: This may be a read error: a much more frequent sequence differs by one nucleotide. The CDR3 is CASSFSYSAPEQYF. The CDR3 DNA sequence: TGTGCCAGCAGCTTTAGCTACAGCGCCCCCGAGCAGTACTTC. The chain uses TRBV7-2 and TRBJ2-7; D is ambiguous. V lost 3 bases, J lost 6 bases, and 15 bases lay in between. Germline CDR1 SGHTA, CDR2 FQGNSA. This CDR3 has 14 residues.

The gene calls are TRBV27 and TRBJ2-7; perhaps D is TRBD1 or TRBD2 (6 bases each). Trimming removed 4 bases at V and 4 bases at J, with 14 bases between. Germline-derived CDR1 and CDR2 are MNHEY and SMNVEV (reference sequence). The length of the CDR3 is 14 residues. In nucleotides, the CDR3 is TGTGCCAGCAGTTCCGGGGGCTGGGGATACGAGCAGTACTTC. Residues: CASSSGGWGYEQYF.